This T cell receptor beta chain derives from a study of T cell clones after liver transplantation. The CDR3 runs 15 residues. Germline-derived CDR1 and CDR2 are SGHRS and YFSETQ. Trimming pared 3 bases from V and 8 bases from J, leaving 18 bases between. Profiled with immunoSEQ multiplex PCR; TCRdb holds only in-frame clones, not every one. The data contain roughly 55,000 clones, around 85% of them singletons. This chain uses TRBV5-1 with TRBJ2-1, with D perhaps given as TRBD1 or TRBD2 (5 bases each). Sequenced here: CD4+ T cells from blood, sampled before liver transplant. The sequence was collected from a human donor who received a liver transplant. The CDR3 nucleotides are TGCGCCAGCAGCTATAGCGCGGGCCAGGGAGATGAGCAGTTCTTC. Its protein is CASSYSAGQGDEQFF. Supplemented by reference TRBV5-1 and TRBJ2-1, the full variable domain reads KAGVTQTPRYLIKTRGQQVTLSCSPISGHRSVSWYQQTPGQGLQFLFEYFSETQRNKGNFPGRFSGRQFSNSRSEMNVSTLELGDSALYLCASSYSAGQGDEQFFGPGTRLTVL.